The T cell receptor beta chain described here comes from a study of blood T cell repertoires in COVID-19. Across the study: Researchers got acute and convalescent COVID-19 samples from the United States, Italy and Spain.

Here immunoSEQ multiplex PCR was the method, and the copy in TCRdb shows in-frame clones only, minus some. The repertoire includes roughly 140,000 clones, 84% of them detected once, and about 8.9% sits in the top ten. V lost 5 bases to trimming and J lost 6 bases, with 17 bases between them. Per the germline V gene, CDR1 is SGHTA and CDR2 is FQGTGA. This CDR3 is built from 15 residues. The source is a woman aged 45-65 years with acute or convalescent COVID-19. The chain joins TRBV7-3 to TRBJ2-1; a weak D match, TRBD2 (6 bases). Sequenced input: peripheral blood. The CDR3 loop is CASSPYPRGGNEQFF. In nucleotides, the CDR3 is TGTGCCAGCAGCCCCTACCCGAGGGGAGGCAATGAGCAGTTCTTC.